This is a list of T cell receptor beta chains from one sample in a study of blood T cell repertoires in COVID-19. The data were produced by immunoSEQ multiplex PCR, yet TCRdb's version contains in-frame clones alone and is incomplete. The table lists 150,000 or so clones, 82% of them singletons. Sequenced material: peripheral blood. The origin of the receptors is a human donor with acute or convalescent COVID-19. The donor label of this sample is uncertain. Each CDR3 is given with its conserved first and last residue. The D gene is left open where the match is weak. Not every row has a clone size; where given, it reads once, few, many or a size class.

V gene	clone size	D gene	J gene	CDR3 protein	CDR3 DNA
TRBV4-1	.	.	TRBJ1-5	CASSQGGLGKGPQHF	TGCGCCAGCAGCCAGGGGGGACTTGGGAAGGGGCCCCAGCATTTT
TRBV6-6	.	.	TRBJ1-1	CASSRFLTGNTEAFF	TGTGCCAGCAGCCGATTCCTGACGGGGAACACTGAAGCTTTCTTT
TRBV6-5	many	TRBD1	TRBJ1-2	CASRTGSYYGYTF	TGTGCCAGCAGGACAGGGAGTTACTATGGCTACACCTTC
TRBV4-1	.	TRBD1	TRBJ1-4	CASSALGGGDEKLFF	TGCGCCAGCAGCGCCCTAGGGGGCGGGGATGAAAAACTGTTTTTT
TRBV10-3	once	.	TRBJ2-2	CAISVQSNTGELFF	TGTGCCATCTCTGTACAGAGCAACACCGGGGAGCTGTTTTTT
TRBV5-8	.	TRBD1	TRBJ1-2	CASSLGQGGYGYTF	TGTGCCAGCAGCTTGGGACAGGGGGGGTATGGCTACACCTTC
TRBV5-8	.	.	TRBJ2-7	CASSLSRDYEQYF	TGTGCCAGCAGCTTGAGCCGGGACTACGAGCAGTACTTC
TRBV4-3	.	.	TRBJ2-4	CASSQDPPGVLAKNIQYF	TGCGCCAGCAGCCAAGATCCACCGGGTGTGCTAGCCAAAAACATTCAGTACTTC
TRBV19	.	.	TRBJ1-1	CASSIRTVYTEAFF	TGTGCCAGTAGTATCCGGACAGTCTACACTGAAGCTTTCTTT
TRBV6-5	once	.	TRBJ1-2	CASSSLGGYTF	TGTGCCAGCAGTTCCCTAGGCGGCTACACCTTC
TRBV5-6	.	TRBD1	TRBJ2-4	CASSFLGRGLVDIQYF	TGTGCCAGCAGCTTCCTCGGCAGGGGGCTAGTTGACATTCAGTACTTC
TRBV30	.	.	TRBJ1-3	CAWSVLTVGSGNTIYF	TGTGCCTGGAGTGTACTGACAGTCGGCTCTGGAAACACCATATATTTT
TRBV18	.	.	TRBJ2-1	CASSPPTAGEQFF	TGTGCCAGCTCACCACCGACGGCGGGAGAGCAGTTCTTC
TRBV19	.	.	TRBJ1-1	CASNSDSMGAFF	TGTGCCAGTAACTCCGACTCAATGGGAGCTTTCTTT
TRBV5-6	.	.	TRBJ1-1	CASSFGGGLNTEAFF	TGTGCCAGCAGCTTTGGCGGGGGCTTGAACACTGAAGCTTTCTTT
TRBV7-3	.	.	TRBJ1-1	CASSLSGGRWNTEAFF	TGTGCCAGCAGCTTAAGCGGAGGGCGGTGGAACACTGAAGCTTTCTTT
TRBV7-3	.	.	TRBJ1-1	CASSPGPKTEAFF	TGTGCCAGCAGCCCAGGCCCGAAGACTGAAGCTTTCTTT
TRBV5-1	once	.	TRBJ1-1	CASSLASLAEAFF	TGCGCCAGCAGCTTGGCTAGTCTAGCTGAAGCTTTCTTT
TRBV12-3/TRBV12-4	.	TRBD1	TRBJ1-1	CASSLTGFNEAFF	TGTGCCAGCAGTTTGACAGGGTTTAATGAAGCTTTCTTT
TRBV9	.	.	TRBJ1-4	CASSVGQGPDGKLFF	TGTGCCAGCAGCGTAGGGCAGGGGCCAGATGGAAAACTGTTTTTT
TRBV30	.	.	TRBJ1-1	CAWISRNTEAFF	TGTGCCTGGATTAGTCGCAATACTGAAGCTTTCTTT
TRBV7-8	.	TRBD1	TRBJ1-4	CASSPRWDREKLFF	TGTGCCAGCAGCCCCCGCTGGGACAGAGAAAAACTGTTTTTT
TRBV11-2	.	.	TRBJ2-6	CASSDSSGANVLTF	TGTGCCAGCAGCGACAGCTCTGGGGCCAACGTCCTGACTTTC
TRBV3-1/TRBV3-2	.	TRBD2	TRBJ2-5	CASSQDVVAGGRETQYF	TGTGCCAGCAGCCAAGATGTAGTAGCGGGGGGAAGGGAGACCCAGTACTTC
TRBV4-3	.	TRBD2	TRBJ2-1	CASSQENSGGRDEQFF	TGCGCCAGCAGCCAAGAAAATAGCGGGGGTAGAGATGAGCAGTTCTTC
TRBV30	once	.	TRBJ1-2	CAWSVRAGPNYGYTF	TGTGCCTGGAGTGTACGGGCAGGGCCAAACTATGGCTACACCTTC
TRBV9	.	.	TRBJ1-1	CASSSSTGDTEAFF	TGTGCCAGCAGCTCCTCGACGGGGGACACTGAAGCTTTCTTT
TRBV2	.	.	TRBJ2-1	CASSEGMTGSNEQFF	TGTGCCAGCAGTGAAGGTATGACGGGGAGCAATGAGCAGTTCTTC
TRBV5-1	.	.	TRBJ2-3	CASSPTGTLREEDTQYF	TGCGCCAGCAGCCCAACAGGGACCCTCCGGGAGGAAGATACGCAGTATTTT
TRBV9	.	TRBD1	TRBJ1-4	CASSVRTGGSGKLFF	TGTGCCAGCAGCGTACGGACAGGGGGAAGTGGAAAACTGTTTTTT
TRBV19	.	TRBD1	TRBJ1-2	CASSIDRTGVGYGYTF	TGTGCCAGTAGTATTGATAGGACAGGGGTGGGCTATGGCTACACCTTC
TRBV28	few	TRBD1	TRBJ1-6	CASSLASWDRPNSPLHF	TGTGCCAGCAGTTTAGCCTCCTGGGACAGACCAAATTCACCCCTCCACTTT
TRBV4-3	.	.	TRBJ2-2	CASSMAANTGELFF	TGCGCCAGCAGCATGGCTGCGAACACCGGGGAGCTGTTTTTT
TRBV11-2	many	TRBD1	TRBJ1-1	CASSSQLTGGTEAFF	TGTGCCAGCAGCAGCCAGCTTACAGGGGGCACTGAAGCTTTCTTT
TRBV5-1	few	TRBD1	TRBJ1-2	CASSLARDRDGYTF	TGCGCCAGCAGCTTGGCCCGGGACAGGGATGGCTACACCTTC
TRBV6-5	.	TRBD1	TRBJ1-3	CASSSDRVGGNTIYF	TGTGCCAGCAGCTCTGACAGGGTTGGAGGAAACACCATATATTTT
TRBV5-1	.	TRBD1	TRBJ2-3	CASSLGTGPTTDTQYF	TGCGCCAGCAGCTTGGGGACAGGTCCCACCACAGATACGCAGTATTTT
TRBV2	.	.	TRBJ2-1	CASSGSGVRIYNEQFF	TGTGCCAGCAGTGGTTCCGGGGTCCGGATTTACAATGAGCAGTTCTTC
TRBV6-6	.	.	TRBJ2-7	CASRTYQGRREQYF	TGTGCCAGCAGAACTTATCAGGGAAGGCGCGAGCAGTACTTC
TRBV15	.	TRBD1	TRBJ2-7	CATSRGQGSYEQYF	TGTGCCACCAGCAGGGGACAGGGGTCCTACGAGCAGTACTTC
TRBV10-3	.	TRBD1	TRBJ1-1	CAISEPDRAKDFRTMNTEAFF	TGTGCCATCAGTGAGCCGGACAGGGCGAAAGACTTCCGTACGATGAACACTGAAGCTTTCTTT
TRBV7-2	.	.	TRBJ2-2	CASSLLGTTNTGELFF	TGTGCCAGCAGCTTACTCGGGACAACGAACACCGGGGAGCTGTTTTTT
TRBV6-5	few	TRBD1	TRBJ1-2	CASRDRPYGYTF	TGTGCCAGCCGGGACAGGCCCTATGGCTACACCTTC
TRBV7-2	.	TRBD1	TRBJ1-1	CASSPGTGGSEAFF	TGTGCCAGCAGCCCCGGGACAGGGGGGTCTGAAGCTTTCTTT
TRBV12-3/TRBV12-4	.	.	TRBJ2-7	CASRNYGGYEQYF	TGTGCCAGCAGGAACTACGGGGGCTACGAGCAGTACTTC
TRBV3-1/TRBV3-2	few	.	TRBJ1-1	CASSLAGMNTEAFF	TGTGCCAGCAGCCTAGCAGGGATGAACACTGAAGCTTTCTTT
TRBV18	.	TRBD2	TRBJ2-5	CASSPRVTSGETQYF	TGTGCCAGCTCACCACGAGTGACTAGCGGCGAGACCCAGTACTTC
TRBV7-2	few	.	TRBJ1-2	CASSLRTDRGYTF	TGTGCCAGCAGCTTAAGGACAGATAGAGGCTACACCTTC
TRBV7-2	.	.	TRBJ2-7	CASSFRTNYEQYF	TGTGCCAGCAGCTTCCGGACTAACTACGAGCAGTACTTC
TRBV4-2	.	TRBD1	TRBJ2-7	CASSLAYQGVKSYEQYF	TGTGCCAGCAGCCTCGCTTATCAGGGGGTAAAGTCCTACGAGCAGTACTTC
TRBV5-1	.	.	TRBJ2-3	CASSLVKQTDTQYF	TGCGCCAGCAGCTTGGTTAAACAGACAGATACGCAGTATTTT
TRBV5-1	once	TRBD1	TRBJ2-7	CASSLGGTGKGEQYF	TGCGCCAGCAGCTTGGGGGGGACAGGGAAGGGCGAGCAGTACTTC
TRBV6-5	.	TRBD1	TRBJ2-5	CASSYSWGTGGETQYF	TGTGCCAGCAGTTACTCGTGGGGGACAGGGGGCGAGACCCAGTACTTC
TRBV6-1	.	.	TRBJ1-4	CASSEGGVGEKLFF	TGTGCCAGCAGTGAGGGAGGTGTAGGAGAAAAACTGTTTTTT